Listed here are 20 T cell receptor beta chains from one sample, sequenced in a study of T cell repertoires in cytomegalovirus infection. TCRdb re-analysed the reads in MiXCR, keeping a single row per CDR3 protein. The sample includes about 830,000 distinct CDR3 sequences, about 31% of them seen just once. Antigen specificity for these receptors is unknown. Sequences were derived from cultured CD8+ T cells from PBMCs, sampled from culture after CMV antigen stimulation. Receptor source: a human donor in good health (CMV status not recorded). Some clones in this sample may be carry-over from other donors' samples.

The CDR3 is CASLDRTYEQYF. The CDR3 coding sequence is TGTGCCAGCTTGGACAGGACCTACGAGCAGTACTTC. The V call is TRBV2, the J call TRBJ2-7; 7 bases line up with TRBD1. V gave up 8 bases and J gave up 2 bases; unmatched junction bases: 3. Germline loops: CDR1 SNHLY, CDR2 FYNNEI. The CDR3 runs to 12 residues.

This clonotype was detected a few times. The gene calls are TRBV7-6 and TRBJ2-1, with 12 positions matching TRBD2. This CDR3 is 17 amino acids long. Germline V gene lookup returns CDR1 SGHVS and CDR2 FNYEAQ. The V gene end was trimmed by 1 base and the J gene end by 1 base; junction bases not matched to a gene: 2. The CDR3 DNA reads TGTGCCAGCAGCTTAGAACTAGCGGGGGGATCCTACAATGAGCAGTTCTTC. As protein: CASSLELAGGSYNEQFF.

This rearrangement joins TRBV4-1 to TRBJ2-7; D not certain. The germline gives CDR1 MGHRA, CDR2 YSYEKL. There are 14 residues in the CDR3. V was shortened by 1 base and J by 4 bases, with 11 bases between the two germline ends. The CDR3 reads CASSQVSAIYEQYF. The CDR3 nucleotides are TGCGCCAGCAGCCAAGTGTCGGCAATATACGAGCAGTACTTC.

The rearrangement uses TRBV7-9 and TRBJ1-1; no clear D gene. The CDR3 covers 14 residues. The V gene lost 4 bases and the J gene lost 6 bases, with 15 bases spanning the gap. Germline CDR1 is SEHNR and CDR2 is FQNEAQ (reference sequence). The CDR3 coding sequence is TGTGCCAGCAGCTCCCCCTCGGGAAAGGCTGAAGCTTTCTTT. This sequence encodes CASSSPSGKAEAFF.

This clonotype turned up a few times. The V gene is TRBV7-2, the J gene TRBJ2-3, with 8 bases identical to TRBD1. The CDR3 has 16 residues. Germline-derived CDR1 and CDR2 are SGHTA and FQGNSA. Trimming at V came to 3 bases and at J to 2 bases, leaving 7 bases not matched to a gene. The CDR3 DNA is TGTGCCAGCAGCTTCTTCCAGGGGGCTGACACAGATACGCAGTATTTT. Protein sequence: CASSFFQGADTDTQYF.

The CDR3, as DNA: TGCAGCGCTCTGGACAGAAACGCTGAAGCTTTCTTT. Its translation: CSALDRNAEAFF. The chain employs TRBV29-1 and TRBJ1-1, with D perhaps matching TRBD1 (6 bases). This CDR3 has 12 residues. Trimming shortened V by 7 bases and J by 6 bases, and 15 bases separated the two germline ends. Per germline, CDR1 SQVTM and CDR2 ANQGSEA.

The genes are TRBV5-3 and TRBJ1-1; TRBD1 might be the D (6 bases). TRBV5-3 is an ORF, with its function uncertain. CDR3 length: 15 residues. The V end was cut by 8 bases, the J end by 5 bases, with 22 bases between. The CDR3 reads CASSLNREVGTEAFF. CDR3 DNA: TGTGCCAGCAGCCTCAACAGGGAGGTTGGGACTGAAGCTTTCTTT.

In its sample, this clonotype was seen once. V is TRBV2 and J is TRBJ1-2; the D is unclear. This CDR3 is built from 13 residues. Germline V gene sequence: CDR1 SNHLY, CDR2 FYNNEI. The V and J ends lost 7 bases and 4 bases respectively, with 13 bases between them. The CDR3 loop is CASMGRQTYGYTF. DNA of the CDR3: TGTGCCAGCATGGGGAGGCAAACCTATGGCTACACCTTC.

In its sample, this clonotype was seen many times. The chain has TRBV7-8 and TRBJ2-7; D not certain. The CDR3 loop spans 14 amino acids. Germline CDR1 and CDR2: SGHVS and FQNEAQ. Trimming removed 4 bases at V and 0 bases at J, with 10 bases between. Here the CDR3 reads CASSSVGFSYEQYV. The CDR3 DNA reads TGTGCCAGCAGCTCGGTCGGGTTCTCCTACGAGCAGTACGTC.

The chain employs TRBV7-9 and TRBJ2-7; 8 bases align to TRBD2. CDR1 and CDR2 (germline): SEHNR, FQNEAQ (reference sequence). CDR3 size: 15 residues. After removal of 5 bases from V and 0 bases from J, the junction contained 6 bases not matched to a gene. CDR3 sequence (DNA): TGTGCCAGCAGCCCTAGCGGGCGAGTCTCCTACGAGCAGTACTTC. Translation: CASSPSGRVSYEQYF.

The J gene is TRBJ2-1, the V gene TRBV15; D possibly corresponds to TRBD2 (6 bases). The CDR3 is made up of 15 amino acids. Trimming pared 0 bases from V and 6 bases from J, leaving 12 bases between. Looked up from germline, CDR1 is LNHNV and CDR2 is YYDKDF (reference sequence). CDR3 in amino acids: CATSRDLGEANEQFF. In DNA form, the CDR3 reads TGTGCCACCAGCAGAGACCTCGGGGAGGCCAATGAGCAGTTCTTC.

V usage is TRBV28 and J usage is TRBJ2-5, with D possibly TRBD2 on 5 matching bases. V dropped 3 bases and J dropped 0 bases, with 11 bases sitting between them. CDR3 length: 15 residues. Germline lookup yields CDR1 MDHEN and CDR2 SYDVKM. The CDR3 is CASSFWGEDQETQYF. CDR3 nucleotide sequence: TGTGCCAGCAGTTTTTGGGGAGAGGACCAAGAGACCCAGTACTTC. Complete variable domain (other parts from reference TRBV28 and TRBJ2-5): DVKVTQSSRYLVKRTGEKVFLECVQDMDHENMFWYRQDPGLGLRLIYFSYDVKMKEKGDIPEGYSVSREKKERFSLILESASTNQTSMYLCASSFWGEDQETQYFGPGTRLLVL.

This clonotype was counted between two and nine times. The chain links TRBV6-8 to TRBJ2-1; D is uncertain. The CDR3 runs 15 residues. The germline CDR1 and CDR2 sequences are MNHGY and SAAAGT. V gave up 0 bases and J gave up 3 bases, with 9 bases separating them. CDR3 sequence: CASSYSASHYNEQFF. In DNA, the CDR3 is TGTGCCAGCAGTTACTCCGCCAGCCACTACAATGAGCAGTTCTTC.

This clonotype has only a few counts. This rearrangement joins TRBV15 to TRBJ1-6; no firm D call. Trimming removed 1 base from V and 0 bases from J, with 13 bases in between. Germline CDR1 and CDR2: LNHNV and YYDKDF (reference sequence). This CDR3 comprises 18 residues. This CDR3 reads CATSRGRLLSSYNSPLHF. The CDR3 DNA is TGTGCCACCAGCAGAGGGAGGCTCCTGAGCTCCTATAATTCACCCCTCCACTTT. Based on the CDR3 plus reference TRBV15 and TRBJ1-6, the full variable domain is DAMVIQNPRYQVTQFGKPVTLSCSQTLNHNVMYWYQQKSSQAPKLLFHYYDKDFNNEADTPDNFQSRRPNTSFCFLDIRSPGLGDTAMYLCATSRGRLLSSYNSPLHFGNGTRLTVT.

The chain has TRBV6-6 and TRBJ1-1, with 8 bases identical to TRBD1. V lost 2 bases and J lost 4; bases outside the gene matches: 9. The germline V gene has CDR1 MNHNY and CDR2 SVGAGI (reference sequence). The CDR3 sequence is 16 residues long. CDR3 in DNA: TGTGCCAGCAGTTACGGACAGGGAGGGGAGACCACTGAAGCTTTCTTT. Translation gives CASSYGQGGETTEAFF.

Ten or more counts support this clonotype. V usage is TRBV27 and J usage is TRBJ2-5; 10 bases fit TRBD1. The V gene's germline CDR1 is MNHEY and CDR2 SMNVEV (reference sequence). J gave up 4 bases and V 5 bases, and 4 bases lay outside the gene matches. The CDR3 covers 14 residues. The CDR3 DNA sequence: TGTGCCAGCAGTGTGACAGGGGGCAGAGAGACCCAGTACTTC. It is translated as CASSVTGGRETQYF.

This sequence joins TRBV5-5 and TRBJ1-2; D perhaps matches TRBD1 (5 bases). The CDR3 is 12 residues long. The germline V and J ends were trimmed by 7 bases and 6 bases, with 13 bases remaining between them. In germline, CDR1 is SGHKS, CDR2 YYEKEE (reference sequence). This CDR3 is CASFWGIDGYTF. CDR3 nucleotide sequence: TGTGCCAGCTTTTGGGGGATTGATGGCTACACCTTC.

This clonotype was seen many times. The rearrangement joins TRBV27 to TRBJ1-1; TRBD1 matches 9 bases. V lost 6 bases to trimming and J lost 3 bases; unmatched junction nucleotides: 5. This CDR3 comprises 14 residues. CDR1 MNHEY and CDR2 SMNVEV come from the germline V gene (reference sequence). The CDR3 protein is CASSLGQGYTEAFF. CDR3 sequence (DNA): TGTGCCAGCAGCTTGGGACAGGGCTACACTGAAGCTTTCTTT.

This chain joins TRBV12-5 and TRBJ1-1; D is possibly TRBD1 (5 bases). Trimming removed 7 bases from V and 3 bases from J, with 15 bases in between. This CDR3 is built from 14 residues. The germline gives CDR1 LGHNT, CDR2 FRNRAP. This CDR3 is CASAPEVGDTEAFF. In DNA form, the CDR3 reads TGTGCTAGTGCCCCCGAGGTGGGGGACACTGAAGCTTTCTTT.

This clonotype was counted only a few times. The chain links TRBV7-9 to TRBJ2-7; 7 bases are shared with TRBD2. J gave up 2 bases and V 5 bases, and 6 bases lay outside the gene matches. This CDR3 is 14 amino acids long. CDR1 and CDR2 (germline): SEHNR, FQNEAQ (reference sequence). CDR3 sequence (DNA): TGTGCCAGCAGCGGCCAGGGAGGGCCCTACGAGCAGTACTTC. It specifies CASSGQGGPYEQYF.